The 25 T cell receptor beta chains given below trace back to one sample, sequenced in a study of cytomegalovirus exposure and HLA in healthy donors. Use of 60 Vbeta and 13 Jbeta primers characterized the PCR. Only in-frame clones appear in the TCRdb table, and some are missing; sequencing was by immunoSEQ multiplex PCR. The top ten clones hold just over 1.4% of a sample with around 200,000 clones, around 83% of them seen once. Sequencing was done on a sample of PBMCs. The receptors derive from a girl between 5 and 17 years old in good health and CMV-seronegative.

The chain employs TRBV9 and TRBJ2-7; no clear D. CDR1 is SGDLS and CDR2 is YYNGEE in the germline V gene. The CDR3 totals 14 residues. The V end was cut by 0 bases, the J end by 1 base, with 8 bases between. CDR3 in amino acids: CASSVEADSYEQYF. The CDR3 nucleotides are TGTGCCAGCAGCGTAGAGGCGGATTCCTACGAGCAGTACTTC.

The gene calls are TRBV7-8 and TRBJ2-5; D is ambiguous. The J call may be wrong; the DNA end is better matched by TRBJ2-7. The germline V gene has CDR1 SGHVS and CDR2 FQNEAQ. This CDR3 contains 15 residues. Written as DNA, the CDR3 is TGTGCCAGCAGCTTAGGGGCTACCAGCTCCTACGAGCAGTACTTC. Amino acids: CASSLGATSSYEQYF.

The chain is built from TRBV5-5 and TRBJ1-1; a weak D match, TRBD1 (6 bases). The V and J ends lost 2 bases and 1 base respectively, with 12 bases between them. CDR1 is SGHKS, CDR2 YYEKEE, per germline (reference sequence). The CDR3 has 15 residues. CDR3: CASSLWTVRNTEAFF. CDR3 DNA sequence: TGTGCCAGCAGCTTATGGACAGTTCGGAACACTGAAGCTTTCTTT.

The chain carries TRBV11-2 and TRBJ2-5, with D possibly matching TRBD2 (6 bases). Germline CDR1 and CDR2: SGHAT and FQNNGV. This CDR3 spans 16 amino acids. V gave up 2 bases and J gave up 4 bases, with 17 bases separating them. CDR3 in amino acids: CASSLRGAPLAETQYF. The CDR3 coding sequence is TGTGCCAGCAGCTTACGCGGGGCTCCACTGGCAGAGACCCAGTACTTC.

The chain employs TRBV6-1 and TRBJ1-2, with D possibly TRBD1 on 5 matching bases. Trimming removed 5 bases from V and 3 bases from J, with 16 bases in between. Germline CDR1 is MNHNS and CDR2 is SASEGT. The CDR3 totals 15 residues. The CDR3, as DNA: TGTGCCAGCAGTTCCCGCGGCAGGGCTGACTATGGCTACACCTTC. Protein sequence: CASSSRGRADYGYTF.

In its sample, this clone was seen once. V gene TRBV7-2 combines with J gene TRBJ2-7, with D tentatively TRBD1 (6 bases). Between the trimmed V and J ends, which lost 1 base and 7 bases, there was a span of 17 bases. Germline V gene lookup returns CDR1 SGHTA and CDR2 FQGNSA. The CDR3 sequence is 15 residues long. The CDR3 region is CASSLEAQGYSEQYF. The CDR3 region has the DNA TGTGCCAGCAGCTTAGAAGCACAGGGCTACTCAGAGCAGTACTTC.

The chain carries TRBV10-1 and TRBJ2-1, with D possibly matching TRBD2 (6 bases). This CDR3 contains 14 residues. Germline V gene data show CDR1 as WNHNN and CDR2 as SYGVQD (reference sequence). Trimming cost V 3 bases and J 3 bases, with 9 bases left between them. The CDR3, as DNA: TGCGCCAGCAGTGAAGGACTAATCTACAATGAGCAGTTCTTC. As protein: CASSEGLIYNEQFF.

V is TRBV30 and J is TRBJ1-1; possible D gene TRBD1, 6 bases. CDR3 length: 11 amino acids. V was shortened by 4 bases and J by 5 bases, with 8 bases between the two germline ends. The germline V gene encodes CDR1 GTSNPN and CDR2 SVGIG (reference sequence). CDR3 sequence reads: CAWKGGTEAFF. In nucleotides, the CDR3 is TGTGCCTGGAAAGGGGGAACTGAAGCTTTCTTT.

This clone was detected a few times. This rearrangement joins TRBV6-6 to TRBJ2-7; TRBD1 might be the D (6 bases). This CDR3 region has 11 residues. Germline loops: CDR1 MNHNY, CDR2 SVGAGI (reference sequence). V lost 10 bases to trimming and J lost 2 bases, with 9 bases between them. CDR3 sequence: CATTGTYEQYF. Here the CDR3 DNA reads TGTGCCACGACAGGAACCTACGAGCAGTACTTC.

The chain combines TRBV11-2 with TRBJ2-5; the match to TRBD1 covers 12 bases. The J segment lost 3 bases and the V segment lost 4 bases, leaving 3 bases of the junction unmatched. Germline loops: CDR1 SGHAT, CDR2 FQNNGV. The CDR3 runs 15 residues. CDR3 sequence reads: CASSYGTGGEETQYF. CDR3 nucleotide sequence: TGTGCCAGCAGCTATGGGACAGGGGGCGAAGAGACCCAGTACTTC.

On this clone itself: The identical CDR3 is also encoded by other nucleotide sequences in the sample. The rearrangement links TRBV28 to TRBJ1-2; 9 nucleotides agree with TRBD1. V lost 5 bases to trimming and J lost 2 bases; unmatched junction nucleotides: 3. This CDR3 has 14 residues. Germline CDR1 is MDHEN and CDR2 is SYDVKM. The CDR3 DNA is TGTGCCAGCAGTCCCGGGACAGGGAACTATGGCTACACCTTC. Translated, it gives CASSPGTGNYGYTF.

The chain uses TRBV7-2 and TRBJ2-1, with D hard to call. CDR3 size: 17 residues. V was cut by 6 bases and J by 0 bases, with 18 bases left in between. Germline values: CDR1 SGHTA, CDR2 FQGNSA. The chain's CDR3 is CASRVRPTLGSYNEQFF. The DNA for the CDR3 is TGTGCCAGCAGGGTAAGGCCCACGCTAGGCTCCTACAATGAGCAGTTCTTC.

The V call is TRBV28, the J call TRBJ2-2; weak D call: TRBD1 (5 bases). Germline loops: CDR1 MDHEN, CDR2 SYDVKM. V lost 7 bases to trimming and J lost 0 bases, with 21 bases between them. This CDR3 is 18 amino acids long. The CDR3 nucleotides are TGTGCCAGCACCCCCCCACGACAGAAGAATACGAACACCGGGGAGCTGTTTTTT. This sequence encodes CASTPPRQKNTNTGELFF.

J is TRBJ1-6 and V is TRBV10-3, with 7 bases aligning to TRBD1. This CDR3 contains 14 residues. Germline trimming cut 6 bases from V and 5 bases from J; bases unmatched to any gene: 4. Per germline, CDR1 ENHRY and CDR2 SYGVKD. Here the CDR3 DNA reads TGTGCCATCAGCAGACAGGGCGATAATTCACCCCTCCACTTT. Amino acids: CAISRQGDNSPLHF.

This chain connects TRBV18 to TRBJ2-1; TRBD1 matches 7 bases. Germline loops: CDR1 KGHSH, CDR2 LQKENI. The CDR3 loop spans 14 amino acids. J was trimmed by 6 bases and V by 6 bases; bases with no gene match: 8. The CDR3 bases are TGTGCCAGCTCTGGCGTCAGGGGGATCAATGAGCAGTTCTTC. It translates to CASSGVRGINEQFF.

This chain links TRBV27 with TRBJ2-1; 9 bases map to TRBD2. The CDR3 runs 14 residues. In germline, CDR1 is MNHEY, CDR2 SMNVEV (reference sequence). The V gene end was trimmed by 7 bases and the J gene end by 5 bases; junction bases not matched to a gene: 6. In DNA form, the CDR3 reads TGTGCCAGCAACCTAGCGGGAACCCACAATGAGCAGTTCTTC. It encodes CASNLAGTHNEQFF.

The rearrangement uses TRBV5-1 and TRBJ2-5, with unresolved D. The CDR3 has 14 amino acids. Germline loops: CDR1 SGHRS, CDR2 YFSETQ. The V gene lost 0 bases and the J gene lost 2 bases, with 8 bases spanning the gap. The CDR3, as DNA: TGCGCCAGCAGCTTGGTCCCCAGTCAAGAGACCCAGTACTTC. Its translation is CASSLVPSQETQYF.

The CDR3: CASSANRAPETQYF. CDR3 sequence (DNA): TGTGCCAGCAGTGCCAACAGGGCTCCCGAGACCCAGTACTTC. The V call is TRBV6-1, the J call TRBJ2-5; tentatively, D is TRBD1 (6 bases). Trimming stripped 4 bases from V and 5 bases from J, with 14 bases between. The CDR3 consists of 14 residues. Germline CDR1 MNHNS, CDR2 SASEGT.

V and J are TRBV19 and TRBJ1-2; TRBD1 aligns across 10 bases. V gave up 5 bases and J gave up 4 bases; unmatched junction bases: 13. Germline-derived CDR1 and CDR2 are LNHDA and SQIVND (reference sequence). This CDR3 comprises 17 residues. In nucleotides, the CDR3 is TGTGCCAGTAGTCTCAGATTAAGGGGACAGGGGTTCTATGGCTACACCTTC. Protein: CASSLRLRGQGFYGYTF.

On this clone itself: The junction shows a germline mismatch at one end, possibly a read error. The V gene is TRBV11-2, the J gene TRBJ2-7; the match to TRBD1 covers 7 bases. The CDR3 extends over 15 amino acids. Germline V gene sequence: CDR1 SGHAT, CDR2 FQNNGV. The CDR3 spells CASSLRWTGPYVQYF. CDR3 nucleotides: TGTGCCAGCAGCCTTCGTTGGACAGGCCCCTACGTGCAGTACTTC.

V gene TRBV2 combines with J gene TRBJ2-1, with 7 bases identical to TRBD2. Germline assignment: CDR1 SNHLY and CDR2 FYNNEI. The CDR3 loop spans 16 amino acids. The trim removed 5 bases at V and 5 bases at J, leaving 12 bases unmatched. In DNA form, the CDR3 reads TGTGCCAGCAGTCCAGGGACTACCTCTTCGAACAATGAGCAGTTCTTC. It is translated as CASSPGTTSSNNEQFF.

CDR3 DNA: TGTGCCAGCAGCCTGGAGCTGGGACAGGGGTTCGGAAACACCATATATTTT. Translating it yields CASSLELGQGFGNTIYF. The chain carries TRBV7-9 and TRBJ1-3; TRBD1 aligns across 10 bases. V was pared by 5 bases and J by 4 bases, with 11 bases of the junction left unmatched. This CDR3 has 17 amino acids. Germline CDR1 reads SEHNR; CDR2 reads FQNEAQ (reference sequence).

The J gene is TRBJ1-1, the V gene TRBV29-1; D is perhaps TRBD1 (6 bases). Trimming cost V 7 bases and J 1 base, with 13 bases left between them. The CDR3 loop spans 13 amino acids. CDR1 and CDR2 (germline): SQVTM, ANQGSEA. CDR3 in amino acids: CSARGHSNTEAFF. The CDR3 bases are TGCAGCGCTCGGGGACATTCGAACACTGAAGCTTTCTTT. Using reference TRBV29-1 and TRBJ1-1 for the parts outside the CDR3, the full variable domain is SAVISQKPSRDICQRGTSLTIQCQVDSQVTMMFWYRQQPGQSLTLIATANQGSEATYESGFVIDKFPISRPNLTFSTLTVSNMSPEDSSIYLCSARGHSNTEAFFGQGTRLTVV.

This clone was picked up one time. This chain joins TRBV7-3 and TRBJ2-7; D possibly corresponds to TRBD2 (6 bases). Germline V gives CDR1 SGHTA, CDR2 FQGTGA. V was trimmed by 3 bases and J by 1 base, leaving 13 bases between them. This CDR3 comprises 15 residues. The CDR3 region has the DNA TGTGCCAGCAGCTTCATCGGCGGGGCATCCTACGAGCAGTACTTC. It is translated as CASSFIGGASYEQYF.

The genes are TRBV28 and TRBJ2-1, with 9 nucleotides matching TRBD1. This CDR3 comprises 14 residues. Germline V CDR1 and CDR2: MDHEN, SYDVKM. Germline trimming cut 6 bases from V and 0 bases from J; bases unmatched to any gene: 0. CDR3 bases: TGTGCCAGCAGGACAGGGGGCTCCTACAATGAGCAGTTCTTC. Translation: CASRTGGSYNEQFF.